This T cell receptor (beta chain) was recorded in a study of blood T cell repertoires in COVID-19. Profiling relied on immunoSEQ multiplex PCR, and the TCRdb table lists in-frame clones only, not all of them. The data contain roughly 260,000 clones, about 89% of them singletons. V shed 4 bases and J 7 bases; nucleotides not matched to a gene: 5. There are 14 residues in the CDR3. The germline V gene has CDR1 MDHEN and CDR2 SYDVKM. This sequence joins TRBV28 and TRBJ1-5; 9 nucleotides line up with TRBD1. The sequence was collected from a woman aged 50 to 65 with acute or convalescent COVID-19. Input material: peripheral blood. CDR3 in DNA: TGTGCCAGCAGTTCCGGGACAGGGTACCAGCCCCAGCATTTT. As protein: CASSSGTGYQPQHF.